Below, one T cell receptor (beta chain) is given with its context. Its antigen is undetermined. These data originate in a study of cytomegalovirus exposure and HLA in healthy donors. Study background: Early released data comprised tens of millions of unique TCRs from HLA-typed donors. Notes on the study in general: Analyses of presence and absence presupposed an approximately uniform sequencing depth across donors.

The CDR3 is made up of 15 amino acids. Looked up from germline, CDR1 is SGHRS and CDR2 is YFSETQ. Deletions cut 2 bases from V and 1 base from J, with 12 bases between. A multiplex PCR was run with 60 Vbeta primers and 13 Jbeta primers. TCRdb keeps only in-frame clones here, not all; method: immunoSEQ multiplex PCR. The table lists approximately 75,000 clones, around 74% of them singletons. Sequenced input: PBMCs. The TCR was taken from a woman aged 55-69 years in good health and CMV-seropositive. This sequence joins TRBV5-1 and TRBJ1-1; the D is unclear. The CDR3 region is CASSLSGRENTEAFF. In DNA, the CDR3 is TGCGCCAGCAGCTTATCTGGCCGGGAGAACACTGAAGCTTTCTTT.